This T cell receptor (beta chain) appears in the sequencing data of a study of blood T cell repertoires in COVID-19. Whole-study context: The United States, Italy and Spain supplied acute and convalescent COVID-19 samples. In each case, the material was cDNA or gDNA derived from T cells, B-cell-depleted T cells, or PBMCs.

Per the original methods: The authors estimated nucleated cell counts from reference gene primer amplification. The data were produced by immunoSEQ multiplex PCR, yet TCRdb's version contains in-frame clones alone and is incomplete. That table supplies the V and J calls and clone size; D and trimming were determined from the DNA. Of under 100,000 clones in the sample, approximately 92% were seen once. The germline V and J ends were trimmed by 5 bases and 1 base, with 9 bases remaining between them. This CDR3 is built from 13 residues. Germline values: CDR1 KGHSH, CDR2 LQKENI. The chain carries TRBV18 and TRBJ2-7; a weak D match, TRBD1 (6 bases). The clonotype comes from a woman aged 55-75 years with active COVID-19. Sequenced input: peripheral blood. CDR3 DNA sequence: TGTGCCAGCTCAATCGGACAGTCCTACGAGCAGTACTTC. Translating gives CASSIGQSYEQYF.